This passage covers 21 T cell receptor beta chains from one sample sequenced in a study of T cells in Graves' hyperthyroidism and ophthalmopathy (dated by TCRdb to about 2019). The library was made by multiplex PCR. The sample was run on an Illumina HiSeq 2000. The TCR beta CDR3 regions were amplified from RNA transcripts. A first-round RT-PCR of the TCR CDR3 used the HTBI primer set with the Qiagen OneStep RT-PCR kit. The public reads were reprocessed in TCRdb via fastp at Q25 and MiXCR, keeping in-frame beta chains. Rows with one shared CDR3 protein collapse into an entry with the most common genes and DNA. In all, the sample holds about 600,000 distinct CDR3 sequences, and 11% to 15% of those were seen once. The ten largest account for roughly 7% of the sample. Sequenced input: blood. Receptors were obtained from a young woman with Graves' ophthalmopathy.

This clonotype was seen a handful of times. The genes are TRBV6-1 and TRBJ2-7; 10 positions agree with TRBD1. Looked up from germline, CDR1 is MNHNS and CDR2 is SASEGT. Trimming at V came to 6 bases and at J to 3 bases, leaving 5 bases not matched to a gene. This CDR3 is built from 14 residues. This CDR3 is CASRRGQGVYEQYF. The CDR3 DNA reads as TGTGCCAGCAGACGTGGACAGGGGGTCTACGAGCAGTACTTC.

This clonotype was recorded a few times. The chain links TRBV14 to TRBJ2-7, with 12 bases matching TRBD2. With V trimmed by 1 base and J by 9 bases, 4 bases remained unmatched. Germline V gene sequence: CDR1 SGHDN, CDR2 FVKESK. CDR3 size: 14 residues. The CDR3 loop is CASSQGTSGIVQYF. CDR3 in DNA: TGTGCCAGCAGCCAAGGGACTAGCGGGATTGTGCAGTACTTC.

CDR3 residues: CASSLNAGGPGDTQYF. Written as DNA, the CDR3 is TGTGCCAGCAGCTTGAACGCGGGAGGCCCCGGGGATACGCAGTATTTT. This chain links TRBV7-9 with TRBJ2-3, with 8 bases aligning to TRBD2. After removal of 3 bases from V and 6 bases from J, the junction contained 11 bases not matched to a gene. The CDR3 spans 16 residues. CDR1 and CDR2 from the germline V gene are SEHNR and FQNEAQ (reference sequence). Based on the CDR3 plus reference TRBV7-9 and TRBJ2-3, the full variable domain is DTGVSQNPRHKITKRGQNVTFRCDPISEHNRLYWYRQTLGQGPEFLTYFQNEAQLEKSRLLSDRFSAERPKGSFSTLEIQRTEQGDSAMYLCASSLNAGGPGDTQYFGPGTRLTVL.

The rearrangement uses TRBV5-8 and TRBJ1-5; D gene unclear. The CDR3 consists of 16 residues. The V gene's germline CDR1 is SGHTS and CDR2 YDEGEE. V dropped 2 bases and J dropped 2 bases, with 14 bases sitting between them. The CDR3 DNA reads TGTGCCAGCAGCTTCGTGGGAACTAGGGGCAATCAGCCCCAGCATTTT. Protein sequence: CASSFVGTRGNQPQHF.

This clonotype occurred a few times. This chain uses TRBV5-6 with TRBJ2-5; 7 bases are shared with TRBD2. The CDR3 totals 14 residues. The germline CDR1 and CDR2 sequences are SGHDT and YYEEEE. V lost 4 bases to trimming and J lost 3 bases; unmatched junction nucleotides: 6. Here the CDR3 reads CASSRPAGKETQYF. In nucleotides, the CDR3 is TGTGCCAGCAGCCGCCCAGCGGGAAAAGAGACCCAGTACTTC.

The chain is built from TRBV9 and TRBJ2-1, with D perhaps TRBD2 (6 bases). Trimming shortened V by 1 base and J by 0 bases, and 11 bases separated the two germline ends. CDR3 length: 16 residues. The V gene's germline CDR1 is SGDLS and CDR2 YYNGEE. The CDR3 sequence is CASSVKGSGSYNEQFF. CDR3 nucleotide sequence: TGTGCCAGCAGCGTAAAGGGTAGCGGCTCCTACAATGAGCAGTTCTTC.

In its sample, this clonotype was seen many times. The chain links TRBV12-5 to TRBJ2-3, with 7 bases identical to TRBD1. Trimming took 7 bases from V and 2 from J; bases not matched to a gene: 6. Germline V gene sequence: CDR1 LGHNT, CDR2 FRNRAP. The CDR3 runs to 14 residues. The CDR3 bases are TGTGCTAGTGCCATGGACAGGACCACAGATACGCAGTATTTT. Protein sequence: CASAMDRTTDTQYF.

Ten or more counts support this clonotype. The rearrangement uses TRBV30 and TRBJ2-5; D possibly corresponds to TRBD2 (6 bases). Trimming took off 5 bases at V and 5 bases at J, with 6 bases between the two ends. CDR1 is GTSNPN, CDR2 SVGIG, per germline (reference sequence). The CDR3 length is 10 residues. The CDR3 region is CAWGGETQYF. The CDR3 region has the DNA TGTGCCTGGGGGGGGGAGACCCAGTACTTC.

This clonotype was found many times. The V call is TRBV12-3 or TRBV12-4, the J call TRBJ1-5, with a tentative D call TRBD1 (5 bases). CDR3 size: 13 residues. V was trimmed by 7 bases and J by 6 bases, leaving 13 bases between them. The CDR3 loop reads CASKGQGGQPQHF. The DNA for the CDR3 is TGTGCCAGCAAGGGGCAGGGAGGTCAGCCCCAGCATTTT.

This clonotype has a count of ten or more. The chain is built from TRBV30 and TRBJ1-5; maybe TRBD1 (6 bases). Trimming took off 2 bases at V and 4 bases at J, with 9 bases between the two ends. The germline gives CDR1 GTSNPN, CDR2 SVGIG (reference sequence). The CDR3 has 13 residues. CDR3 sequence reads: CAWSRQVNQPQHF. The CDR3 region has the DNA TGTGCCTGGAGTCGACAGGTGAATCAGCCCCAGCATTTT.

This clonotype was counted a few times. CDR3: CASSLITGADTQYF. The CDR3 DNA sequence: TGTGCCAGCAGCTTGATTACAGGTGCAGATACGCAGTATTTT. The chain employs TRBV5-4 and TRBJ2-3; D might be TRBD1 (5 bases). This CDR3 is 14 amino acids long. The V end lost 1 base, the J end lost 4 bases, and 10 bases lay between the germline ends. Germline V gives CDR1 SGHNT, CDR2 YYREEE (reference sequence).

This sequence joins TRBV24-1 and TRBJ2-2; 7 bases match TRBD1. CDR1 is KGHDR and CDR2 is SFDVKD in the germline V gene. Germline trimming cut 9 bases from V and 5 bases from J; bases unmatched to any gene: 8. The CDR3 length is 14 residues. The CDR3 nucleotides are TGTGCCACCCCCACGGCAGGGGGTACCGGGGAGCTGTTTTTT. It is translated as CATPTAGGTGELFF.

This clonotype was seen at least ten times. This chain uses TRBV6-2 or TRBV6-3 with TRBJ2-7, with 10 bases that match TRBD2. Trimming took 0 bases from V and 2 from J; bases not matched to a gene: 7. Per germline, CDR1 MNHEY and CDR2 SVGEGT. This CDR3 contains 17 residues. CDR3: CASSYSRTSGEPYEQYF. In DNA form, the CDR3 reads TGTGCCAGCAGTTACTCGAGGACTAGCGGAGAACCCTACGAGCAGTACTTC.

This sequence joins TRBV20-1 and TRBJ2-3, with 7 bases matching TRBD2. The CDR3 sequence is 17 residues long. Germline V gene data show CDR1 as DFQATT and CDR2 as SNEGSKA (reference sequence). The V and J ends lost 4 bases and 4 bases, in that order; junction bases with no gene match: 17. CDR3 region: CSANKGLAEVGADTQYF. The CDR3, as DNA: TGCAGTGCTAATAAAGGCCTAGCGGAAGTTGGGGCAGATACGCAGTATTTT.

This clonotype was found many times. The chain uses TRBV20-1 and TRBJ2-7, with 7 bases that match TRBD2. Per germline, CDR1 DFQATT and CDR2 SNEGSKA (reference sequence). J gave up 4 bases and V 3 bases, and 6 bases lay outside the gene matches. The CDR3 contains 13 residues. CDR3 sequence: CSARPSGLYEQYF. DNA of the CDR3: TGCAGTGCTAGGCCTAGCGGACTATACGAGCAGTACTTC.

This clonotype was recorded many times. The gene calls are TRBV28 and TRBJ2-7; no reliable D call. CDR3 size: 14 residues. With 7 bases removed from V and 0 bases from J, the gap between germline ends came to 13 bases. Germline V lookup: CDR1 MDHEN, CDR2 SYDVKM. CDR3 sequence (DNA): TGTGCCAGCAACTTGGACGGTAGCTCCTACGAGCAGTACTTC. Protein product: CASNLDGSSYEQYF.

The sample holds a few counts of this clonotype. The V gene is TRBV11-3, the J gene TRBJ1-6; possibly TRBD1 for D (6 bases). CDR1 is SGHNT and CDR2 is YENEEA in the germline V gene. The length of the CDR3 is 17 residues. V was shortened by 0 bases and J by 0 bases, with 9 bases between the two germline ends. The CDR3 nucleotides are TGTGCCAGCAGCTTAGAGGCAGGGGCCTCCTATAATTCACCCCTCCACTTT. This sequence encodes CASSLEAGASYNSPLHF.

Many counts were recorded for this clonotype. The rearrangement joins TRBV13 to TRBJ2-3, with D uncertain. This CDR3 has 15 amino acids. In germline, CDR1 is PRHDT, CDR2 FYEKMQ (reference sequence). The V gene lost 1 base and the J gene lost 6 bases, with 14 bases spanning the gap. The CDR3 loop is CASSLDTMKVDTQYF. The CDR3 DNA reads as TGTGCCAGCAGCTTAGATACTATGAAGGTGGATACGCAGTATTTT.

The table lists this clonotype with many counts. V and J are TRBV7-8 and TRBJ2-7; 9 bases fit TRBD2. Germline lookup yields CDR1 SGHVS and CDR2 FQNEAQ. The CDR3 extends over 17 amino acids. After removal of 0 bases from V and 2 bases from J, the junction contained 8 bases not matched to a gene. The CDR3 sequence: CASSLARASGAAYEQYF. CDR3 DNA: TGTGCCAGCAGCTTAGCGCGGGCTAGCGGGGCTGCCTACGAGCAGTACTTC.

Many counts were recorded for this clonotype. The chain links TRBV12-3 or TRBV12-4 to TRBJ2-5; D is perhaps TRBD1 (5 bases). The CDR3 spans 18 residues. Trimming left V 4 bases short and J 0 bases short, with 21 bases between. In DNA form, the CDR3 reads TGTGCCAGCAGTTCCGTCGGATGGGGCGAGAGGTACCAAGAGACCCAGTACTTC. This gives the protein CASSSVGWGERYQETQYF.

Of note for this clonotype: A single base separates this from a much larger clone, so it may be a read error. The CDR3 here is CSVEGGQESYNEQYF. The CDR3 DNA is TGCAGCGTTGAGGGGGGACAAGAGAGCTACAATGAGCAGTACTTC. This chain connects TRBV29-1 to TRBJ2-1; either TRBD1 or TRBD2 may fit D (6 bases each). The DNA end lines up better with TRBJ2-7; the J call may be wrong. Germline CDR1 is SQVTM and CDR2 is ANQGSEA. CDR3 length: 15 residues.